A single sample gave rise to the 32 T cell receptor beta chains below, sequenced in a study of immune characterization of retroperitoneal liposarcoma. TCRdb re-called the PCR reads with MiXCR, one entry per CDR3 protein. The sample carries over 8,000 distinct CDR3 sequences, around a quarter recorded once. Sequences were obtained from blood. Receptor source: a male donor with retroperitoneal liposarcoma.

V is TRBV28 and J is TRBJ2-5, with TRBD2 matching over 11 bases. Trimming cost V 4 bases and J 1 base; bases outside gene matches: 14. Germline V lookup: CDR1 MDHEN, CDR2 SYDVKM. The CDR3 totals 19 residues. The CDR3 nucleotides are TGTGCCAGCAGTTCCCATACTAGCGGGGGCGTGGTCGGCCAAGAGACCCAGTACTTC. Amino acid sequence: CASSSHTSGGVVGQETQYF.

The V and J genes are TRBV7-6 and TRBJ2-1; D remains unclear. The closer fit of TRBJ2-7 to the DNA end suggests the J call may be wrong. Germline V lookup: CDR1 SGHVS, CDR2 FNYEAQ. This CDR3 comprises 14 residues. This chain's CDR3 is CASSLDRADYEQYF. In DNA form, the CDR3 reads TGTGCCAGCAGCTTAGATCGGGCAGACTACGAGCAGTACTTC.

Many counts were recorded for this clonotype. The V call is TRBV27, the J call TRBJ2-3; 9 bases line up with TRBD1. The CDR3 totals 15 residues. Germline V gene sequence: CDR1 MNHEY, CDR2 SMNVEV (reference sequence). With V trimmed by 4 bases and J by 4 bases, 6 bases remained unmatched. The CDR3 DNA follows: TGTGCCAGCAGTTCAGGGACAGGGATCCCAGATACGCAGTATTTT. This sequence encodes CASSSGTGIPDTQYF.

Details on this clonotype: This clone may be a read error of a much larger clone one base away. This chain uses TRBV6-4 with TRBJ2-3; D not certain. Per the germline V gene, CDR1 is MRHNA and CDR2 is SNTAGT. The germline V and J ends were trimmed by 4 bases and 1 base, with 12 bases remaining between them. The CDR3 runs to 15 residues. The CDR3 reads CASSVRPPGTDTQYF. CDR3 nucleotide sequence: TGTGCCAGCAGTGTAAGGCCGCCCGGCACAGATACGCAGTATTTT.

The count of this clonotype is one. The chain links TRBV4-1 to TRBJ2-3; possible D gene TRBD1, 5 bases. Germline V lookup: CDR1 MGHRA, CDR2 YSYEKL. There are 14 residues in the CDR3. Trimming took 0 bases from V and 4 from J, leaving 8 bases between them. CDR3 DNA: TGCGCCAGCAGCCAAGAAGGGGTGGCAGATACGCAGTATTTT. It codes for CASSQEGVADTQYF.

By frequency in the sample, this clonotype is medium-sized. The V call is TRBV12-3 or TRBV12-4, the J call TRBJ2-6; D not resolved. V was clipped by 3 bases and J by 0 bases, with 9 bases between them. This CDR3 has 16 residues. As DNA, the CDR3 is TGTGCCAGCAGTTTTTTTAAGAGCTCTGGGGCCAACGTCCTGACTTTC. The encoded protein is CASSFFKSSGANVLTF.

This clonotype was recorded many times. The chain is built from TRBV10-2 and TRBJ1-6, with 7 bases fitting TRBD1. The trim removed 2 bases at V and 8 bases at J, leaving 9 bases unmatched. Germline-derived CDR1 and CDR2 are WSHSY and SAAADI. The CDR3 has 16 residues. In nucleotides, the CDR3 is TGCGCCAGCAGTGAGGGCCAGACAGGGAGGGATTCACCCCTCCACTTT. This gives the protein CASSEGQTGRDSPLHF.

This rearrangement joins TRBV4-3 to TRBJ1-5; D is undetermined. Germline loops: CDR1 LGHNA, CDR2 YSLEER. The CDR3 has 15 residues. V was trimmed by 1 base and J by 4 bases, leaving 11 bases between them. The CDR3 coding sequence is TGCGCCAGCAGCCAAGTAGGCGGTGGGAATCAGCCCCAGCATTTT. Its protein product is CASSQVGGGNQPQHF.

V usage is TRBV23-1 and J usage is TRBJ1-4; 8 positions match TRBD1. TRBV23-1 is reported as an ORF; its role is uncertain. The V segment lost 4 bases and the J segment 4 bases; nucleotides outside the gene matches: 11. This CDR3 comprises 17 residues. CDR3 sequence reads: CASSLRQGRPLNEKLFF. CDR3 sequence (DNA): TGCGCCAGCAGTCTCCGACAGGGGCGGCCCCTTAATGAAAAACTGTTTTTT.

This clonotype appeared a few times. The chain combines TRBV7-2 with TRBJ2-3; 12 nucleotides match TRBD1. Germline V lookup: CDR1 SGHTA, CDR2 FQGNSA. The CDR3 extends over 16 amino acids. After removal of 5 bases from V and 3 bases from J, the junction contained 6 bases not matched to a gene. The CDR3 DNA reads TGTGCCAGCAGCCCGGGACAGGGGGCCTGGACAGATACGCAGTATTTT. Protein: CASSPGQGAWTDTQYF.

This clonotype has a handful of counts. The chain links TRBV27 to TRBJ2-6, with 7 bases fitting TRBD2. The CDR3 sequence is 15 residues long. With V trimmed by 4 bases and J by 0 bases, 0 bases remained unmatched. CDR1 is MNHEY, CDR2 SMNVEV, per germline (reference sequence). DNA for the CDR3: TGTGCCAGCAGTTGGGGGGGCTCTGGGGCCAACGTCCTGACTTTC. Amino acids: CASSWGGSGANVLTF.

This clonotype has only a few counts. J is TRBJ2-5 and V is TRBV15, with D perhaps TRBD1 or TRBD2 (5 bases each). V shed 5 bases and J shed 2 bases, with 15 bases lying between them. Germline lookup yields CDR1 LNHNV and CDR2 YYDKDF (reference sequence). This CDR3 comprises 15 residues. The CDR3 region has the DNA TGTGCCACCAGCCGAGGGACCCCGGGGCAAGAGACCCAGTACTTC. This translates into CATSRGTPGQETQYF.

This clonotype occurred a few times. The V and J genes are TRBV6-1 and TRBJ1-2; the D gene is possibly TRBD1 (5 bases). Looked up from germline, CDR1 is MNHNS and CDR2 is SASEGT. This CDR3 contains 13 residues. Trimming left V 3 bases short and J 4 bases short, with 9 bases between. Here the CDR3 DNA reads TGTGCCAGCAGTGAGGGGGGGGTCTATGGCTACACCTTC. Its translation: CASSEGGVYGYTF.

This clonotype was counted at least ten times. In DNA form, the CDR3 reads TGTGCCAGCAGACCCCTGGCCGGTGAGCAGTTCTTC. It translates to CASRPLAGEQFF. The chain uses TRBV27 and TRBJ2-1; D call uncertain. Germline V gene lookup returns CDR1 MNHEY and CDR2 SMNVEV (reference sequence). V was shortened by 6 bases and J by 9 bases, with 12 bases between the two germline ends. The CDR3 loop spans 12 amino acids.

The table lists this clonotype with a count of one. The chain joins TRBV6-5 to TRBJ2-1; 8 bases map to TRBD2. The J call may not be correct, given that the DNA end is closer to TRBJ2-7. The length of the CDR3 is 16 residues. Germline-derived CDR1 and CDR2 are MNHEY and SVGAGI. The CDR3 sequence is CASSYERGGFYNEQYF. CDR3 sequence (DNA): TGTGCCAGCAGTTACGAGCGCGGGGGGTTCTACAATGAGCAGTACTTC.

This clonotype was counted only a few times. This chain connects TRBV4-1 to TRBJ2-4, with D perhaps TRBD1 or TRBD2 (5 bases each). Germline CDR1 and CDR2: MGHRA and YSYEKL. This CDR3 contains 13 residues. Trimming removed 5 bases at V and 8 bases at J, with 13 bases between. The CDR3 sequence is CASSGAAADIQYF. The CDR3 bases are TGCGCCAGCAGCGGGGCAGCGGCGGACATTCAGTACTTC.

This clonotype was counted between two and nine times. With a much larger clone just one base away, this may be a read error. As DNA, the CDR3 is TGTGCCTCGGGACAGGGGCCTTACGAGCAGTTCTTC. This encodes CASGQGPYEQFF. This chain joins TRBV12-3 or TRBV12-4 and TRBJ2-1, with 10 bases matching TRBD1. The CDR3 consists of 12 residues. V shed 11 bases and J 10 bases; nucleotides not matched to a gene: 8.

This chain joins TRBV7-2 and TRBJ2-1; maybe TRBD2 (7 bases). The J call is uncertain, as TRBJ2-7 better fits the DNA end. CDR3 size: 15 residues. CDR1 and CDR2 (germline): SGHTA, FQGNSA. The CDR3 DNA sequence: TGTGCCAGCAGCTTCCGGGGGGCCCGGGGTAATGAGCAGTACTTC. It specifies CASSFRGARGNEQYF.

This clonotype was counted between two and nine times. This rearrangement joins TRBV11-2 to TRBJ2-7; D might be TRBD1 (6 bases). Germline CDR1 and CDR2: SGHAT and FQNNGV. Trimming left V 5 bases short and J 2 bases short, with 10 bases between. The length of the CDR3 is 13 residues. CDR3 nucleotides: TGTGCCAGCAGCCCCGGACAGACCTACGAGCAGTACTTC. Amino acids: CASSPGQTYEQYF.

The V call is TRBV6-1, the J call TRBJ2-3; D gene uncertain. The CDR3 contains 15 residues. V was pared by 4 bases and J by 5 bases, with 16 bases between. In germline, CDR1 is MNHNS, CDR2 SASEGT. The CDR3 nucleotides read TGTGCCAGCAGTGCATCGAGTTCGCCCAGAGATACGCAGTATTTT. Its translation: CASSASSSPRDTQYF.

This sequence joins TRBV5-1 and TRBJ2-5; TRBD1 agrees at 7 bases. The CDR3 is 13 residues long. Germline V gene sequence: CDR1 SGHRS, CDR2 YFSETQ. After removal of 1 base from V and 3 bases from J, the junction contained 0 bases not matched to a gene. Here the CDR3 DNA reads TGCGCCAGCAGCTTGCAGGGGGAAGAGACCCAGTACTTC. Translating gives CASSLQGEETQYF.

V gene TRBV6-1 combines with J gene TRBJ2-1; TRBD1 aligns across 9 bases. The J call may not be correct, given that the DNA end is closer to TRBJ2-7. The germline V gene has CDR1 MNHNS and CDR2 SASEGT. The CDR3 covers 16 residues. The CDR3 loop is CASSATGGIGAYEQYV. CDR3 nucleotides: TGTGCCAGCAGTGCTACAGGGGGCATAGGAGCCTACGAGCAGTACGTC.

This clonotype was counted many times. V usage is TRBV6-6 and J usage is TRBJ2-5; 7 bases are a match to TRBD1. Germline CDR1 MNHNY, CDR2 SVGAGI (reference sequence). The ends lost 5 bases at V and 9 bases at J; junction bases unmatched: 15. CDR3 length: 15 residues. For the CDR3, the DNA is TGTGCCAGCAGTCGCGACCGAGACACAACAGGGGCCCAGTACTTC. It specifies CASSRDRDTTGAQYF.

This clonotype was detected only a few times. CDR3 region: CASSLAGTGDFSGANVLTF. In nucleotides, the CDR3 is TGCGCCAGCAGCTTGGCCGGGACAGGGGATTTCTCTGGGGCCAACGTCCTGACTTTC. This chain connects TRBV5-1 to TRBJ2-6, with 10 positions matching TRBD1. CDR1 and CDR2 (germline): SGHRS, YFSETQ. CDR3 length: 19 residues. The ends lost 0 bases at V and 0 bases at J; junction bases unmatched: 6.

The V gene is TRBV20-1, the J gene TRBJ2-5; D not resolved. The J call may be incorrect, as the DNA end agrees better with TRBJ2-7. The CDR3 is 12 residues long. CDR1 DFQATT and CDR2 SNEGSKA come from the germline V gene (reference sequence). The DNA of the CDR3 is TGCAGTGCTAGAGCGCCGGGCTACGAGCAGTACTTC. It encodes CSARAPGYEQYF.

This clonotype was seen at least ten times. The chain carries TRBV4-1 and TRBJ2-5; D tentatively reads TRBD1 or TRBD2 (5 bases each). Trimming removed 4 bases from V and 2 bases from J, with 17 bases in between. Germline CDR1 is MGHRA and CDR2 is YSYEKL. This CDR3 region has 16 residues. The CDR3 loop reads CASSLRPGRPQETQYF. DNA of the CDR3: TGCGCCAGCAGCCTGCGCCCGGGACGGCCTCAAGAGACCCAGTACTTC.

In this sample, this clonotype turned up a few times. The V call is TRBV12-3 or TRBV12-4, the J call TRBJ1-6, with a possible D match to TRBD1 (6 bases). V was pared by 5 bases and J by 10 bases, with 15 bases between. This CDR3 region has 14 residues. This chain's CDR3 is CASSPRGKVSPLHF. The CDR3 DNA sequence: TGTGCCAGCAGTCCCAGGGGAAAGGTCTCACCCCTCCACTTT.

This clonotype showed up just a few times. The chain is built from TRBV27 and TRBJ2-2; the D is unclear. The germline V gene has CDR1 MNHEY and CDR2 SMNVEV (reference sequence). The CDR3 contains 14 residues. With 3 bases removed from V and 2 bases from J, the gap between germline ends came to 7 bases. For the CDR3, the DNA is TGTGCCAGCAGTTTTGAGATTAACACCGGGGAGCTGTTTTTT. Translated, it gives CASSFEINTGELFF.

The V call is TRBV7-3, the J call TRBJ2-3; 8 nucleotides align to TRBD1. J lost 3 bases, V lost 4 bases, and 6 bases had no gene match. CDR1 and CDR2 from the germline V gene are SGHTA and FQGTGA. The CDR3 extends over 15 amino acids. The CDR3 coding sequence is TGTGCCAGCAGCTCGACAGGGGACGGAACAGATACGCAGTATTTT. Amino acid sequence: CASSSTGDGTDTQYF.

This clonotype came up a few times. V gene TRBV6-1 combines with J gene TRBJ2-7, with no clear D. Trimming stripped 3 bases from V and 3 bases from J, with 3 bases between. CDR1 and CDR2 (germline): MNHNS, SASEGT. The CDR3 sequence is 11 residues long. CDR3 sequence: CASSDGYEQYV. The DNA for the CDR3 is TGTGCCAGCAGTGACGGCTACGAGCAGTACGTC.

This clonotype was seen repeatedly, ten times or more. The V gene is TRBV6-1, the J gene TRBJ2-5; TRBD2 agrees at 13 bases. This CDR3 has 16 residues. J was trimmed by 5 bases and V by 6 bases; bases with no gene match: 9. Germline V lookup: CDR1 MNHNS, CDR2 SASEGT. CDR3 sequence reads: CASSHTSGGARETQYF. For the CDR3, the DNA is TGTGCCAGCAGCCACACTAGCGGGGGGGCTCGGGAGACCCAGTACTTC.

This clonotype was detected ten times or more. The chain carries TRBV6-1 and TRBJ1-5, with D uncertain. Looked up from germline, CDR1 is MNHNS and CDR2 is SASEGT. The CDR3 is made up of 15 amino acids. V dropped 2 bases and J dropped 1 base, with 9 bases sitting between them. This chain's CDR3 is CASSEWYRSNQPQHF. CDR3 coding DNA: TGTGCCAGCAGTGAATGGTACAGAAGCAATCAGCCCCAGCATTTT.